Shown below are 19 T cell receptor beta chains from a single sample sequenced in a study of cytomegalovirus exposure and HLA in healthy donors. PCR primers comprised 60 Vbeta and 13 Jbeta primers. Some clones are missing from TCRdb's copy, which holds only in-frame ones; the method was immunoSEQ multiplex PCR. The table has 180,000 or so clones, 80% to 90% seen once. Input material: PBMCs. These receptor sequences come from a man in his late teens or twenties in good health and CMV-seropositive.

The chain's CDR3 is CASSTYYIQYF. Written as DNA, the CDR3 is TGTGCCAGTAGTACCTATTACATTCAGTACTTC. The genes are TRBV19 and TRBJ2-4; D remains unclear. There are 11 residues in the CDR3. Per the germline V gene, CDR1 is LNHDA and CDR2 is SQIVND (reference sequence). V lost 4 bases, J lost 8 bases, and 6 bases lay in between.

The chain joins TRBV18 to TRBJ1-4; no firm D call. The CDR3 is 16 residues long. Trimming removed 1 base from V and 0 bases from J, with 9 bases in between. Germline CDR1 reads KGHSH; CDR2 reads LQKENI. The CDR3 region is CASSPRQDSTNEKLFF. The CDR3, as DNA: TGTGCCAGCTCACCACGGCAGGACTCAACTAATGAAAAACTGTTTTTT.

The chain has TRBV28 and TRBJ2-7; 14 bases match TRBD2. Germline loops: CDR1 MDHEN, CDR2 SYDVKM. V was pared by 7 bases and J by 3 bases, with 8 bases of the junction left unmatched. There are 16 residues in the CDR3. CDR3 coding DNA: TGTGCCAGCAACTCAGCCGGGACTAGCGGGGGCTACGAGCAGTACTTC. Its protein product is CASNSAGTSGGYEQYF.

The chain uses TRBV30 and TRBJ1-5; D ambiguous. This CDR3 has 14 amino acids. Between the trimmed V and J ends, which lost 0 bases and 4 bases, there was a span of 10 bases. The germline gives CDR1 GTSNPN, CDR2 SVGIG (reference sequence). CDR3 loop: CAWSVPGNNQPQHF. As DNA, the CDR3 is TGTGCCTGGAGTGTACCGGGAAATAATCAGCCCCAGCATTTT.

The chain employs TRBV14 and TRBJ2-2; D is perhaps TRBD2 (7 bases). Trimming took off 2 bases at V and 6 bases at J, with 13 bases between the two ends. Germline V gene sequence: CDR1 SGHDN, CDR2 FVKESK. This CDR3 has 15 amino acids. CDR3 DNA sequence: TGTGCCAGCAGCCAAACTTGGGGGGGCGCCGGGGAGCTGTTTTTT. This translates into CASSQTWGGAGELFF.

CDR3 region: CASSMRRQGWSGNTIYF. For the CDR3, the DNA is TGTGCCAGTAGTATGCGCCGACAGGGTTGGTCTGGAAACACCATATATTTT. The chain links TRBV19 to TRBJ1-3, with 7 bases that match TRBD1. CDR1 is LNHDA and CDR2 is SQIVND in the germline V gene (reference sequence). J was trimmed by 1 base and V by 3 bases; bases with no gene match: 9. This CDR3 comprises 17 residues.

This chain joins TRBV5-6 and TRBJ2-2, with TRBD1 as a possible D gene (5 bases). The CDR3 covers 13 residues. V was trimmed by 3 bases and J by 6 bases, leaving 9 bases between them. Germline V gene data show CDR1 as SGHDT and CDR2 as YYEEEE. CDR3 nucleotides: TGTGCCAGCAGCTCAGGGTTTTCCGGGGAGCTGTTTTTT. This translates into CASSSGFSGELFF.

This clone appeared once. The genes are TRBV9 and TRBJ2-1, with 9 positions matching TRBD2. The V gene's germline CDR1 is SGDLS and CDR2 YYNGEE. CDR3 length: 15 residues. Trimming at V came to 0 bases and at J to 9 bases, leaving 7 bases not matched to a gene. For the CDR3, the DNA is TGTGCCAGCAGCGTAGGGGCTAGCGGGGAAGGTGAGCAGTTCTTC. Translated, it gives CASSVGASGEGEQFF.

CDR3 nucleotides: TGTGCCAGCAGCGCTCGGACTAGCGGAACCAACCAAGAGACCCAGTACTTC. Protein product: CASSARTSGTNQETQYF. The V and J genes are TRBV9 and TRBJ2-5; 10 bases are a match to TRBD2. Germline CDR1 is SGDLS and CDR2 is YYNGEE. Trimming cost V 3 bases and J 0 bases; bases outside gene matches: 8. CDR3 size: 17 residues.

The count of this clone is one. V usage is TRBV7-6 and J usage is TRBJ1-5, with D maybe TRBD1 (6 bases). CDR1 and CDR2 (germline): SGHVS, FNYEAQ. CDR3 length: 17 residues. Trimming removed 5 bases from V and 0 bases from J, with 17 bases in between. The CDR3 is CASSQEQGFYSNQPQHF. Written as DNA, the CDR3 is TGTGCCAGCAGCCAAGAACAGGGATTCTATAGCAATCAGCCCCAGCATTTT.

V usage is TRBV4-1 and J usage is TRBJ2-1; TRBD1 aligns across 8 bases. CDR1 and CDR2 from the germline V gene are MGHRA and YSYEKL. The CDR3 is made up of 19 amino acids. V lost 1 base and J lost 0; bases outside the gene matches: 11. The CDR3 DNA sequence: TGCGCCAGCAGCCAAGTAGGGGCGGCGGACAGGGACTCCTACAATGAGCAGTTCTTC. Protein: CASSQVGAADRDSYNEQFF.

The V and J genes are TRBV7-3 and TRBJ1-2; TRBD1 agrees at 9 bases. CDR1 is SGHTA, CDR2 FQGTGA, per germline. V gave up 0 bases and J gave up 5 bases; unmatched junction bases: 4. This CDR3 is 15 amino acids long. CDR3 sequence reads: CASSLTTDRGYGYTF. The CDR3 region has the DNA TGTGCCAGCAGCTTAACGACGGACAGGGGTTATGGCTACACCTTC.

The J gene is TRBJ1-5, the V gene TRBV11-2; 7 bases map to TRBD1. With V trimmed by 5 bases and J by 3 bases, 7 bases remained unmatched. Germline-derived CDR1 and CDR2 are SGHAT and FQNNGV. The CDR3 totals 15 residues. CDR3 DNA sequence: TGTGCCAGCAGCCCATCGGACAGGTTCAATCAGCCCCAGCATTTT. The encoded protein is CASSPSDRFNQPQHF.

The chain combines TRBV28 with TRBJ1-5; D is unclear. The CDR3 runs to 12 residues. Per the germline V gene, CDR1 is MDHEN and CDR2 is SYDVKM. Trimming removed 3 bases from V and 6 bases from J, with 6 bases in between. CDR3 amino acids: CASSFRGQPQHF. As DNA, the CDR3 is TGTGCCAGCAGTTTCCGGGGTCAGCCCCAGCATTTT.

The CDR3 DNA reads TGCGCCAGCAGCTTGGAAGTAGTAACCAATGAGCAGTTCTTC. Amino acid sequence: CASSLEVVTNEQFF. The chain employs TRBV5-1 and TRBJ2-1; D uncertain. This CDR3 contains 14 residues. Between the trimmed V and J ends, which lost 0 bases and 6 bases, there was a span of 10 bases. Per germline, CDR1 SGHRS and CDR2 YFSETQ. The variable domain in full, with the rest retrieved from reference TRBV5-1 and TRBJ2-1, is KAGVTQTPRYLIKTRGQQVTLSCSPISGHRSVSWYQQTPGQGLQFLFEYFSETQRNKGNFPGRFSGRQFSNSRSEMNVSTLELGDSALYLCASSLEVVTNEQFFGPGTRLTVL.

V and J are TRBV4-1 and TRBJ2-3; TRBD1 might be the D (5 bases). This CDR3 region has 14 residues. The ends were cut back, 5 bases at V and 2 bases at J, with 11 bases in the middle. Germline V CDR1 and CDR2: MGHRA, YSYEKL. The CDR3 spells CASSETDSTDTQYF. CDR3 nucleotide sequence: TGCGCCAGCAGCGAGACAGATTCCACAGATACGCAGTATTTT.

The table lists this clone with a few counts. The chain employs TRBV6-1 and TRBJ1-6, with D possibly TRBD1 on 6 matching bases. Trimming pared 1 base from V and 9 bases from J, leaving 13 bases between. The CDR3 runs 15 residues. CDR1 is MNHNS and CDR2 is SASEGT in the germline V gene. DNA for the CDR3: TGTGCCAGCAGTGAAGTTCCAGGGGATAGTTCACCCCTCCACTTT. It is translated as CASSEVPGDSSPLHF.

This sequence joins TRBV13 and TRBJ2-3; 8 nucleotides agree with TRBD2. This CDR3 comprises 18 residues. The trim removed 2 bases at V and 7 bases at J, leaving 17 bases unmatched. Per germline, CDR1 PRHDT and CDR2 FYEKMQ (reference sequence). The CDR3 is CASSLRGKVGTGGNTQYF. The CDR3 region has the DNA TGTGCCAGCAGCTTACGAGGAAAAGTAGGAACGGGAGGGAATACGCAGTATTTT. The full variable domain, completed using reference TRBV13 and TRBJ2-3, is AAGVIQSPRHLIKEKRETATLKCYPIPRHDTVYWYQQGPGQDPQFLISFYEKMQSDKGSIPDRFSAQQFSDYHSELNMSSLELGDSALYFCASSLRGKVGTGGNTQYFGPGTRLTVL.

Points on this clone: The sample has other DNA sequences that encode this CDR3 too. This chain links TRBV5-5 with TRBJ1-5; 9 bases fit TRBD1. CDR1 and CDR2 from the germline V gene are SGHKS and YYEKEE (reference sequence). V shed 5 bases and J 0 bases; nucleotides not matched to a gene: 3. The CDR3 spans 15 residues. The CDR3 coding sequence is TGTGCCAGCAGTCGGACAGGGGATAGCAATCAGCCCCAGCATTTT. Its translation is CASSRTGDSNQPQHF.